Each of the 14 T cell receptor beta chains below was sequenced from the same sample in a study of T cell repertoires in cytomegalovirus infection. TCRdb used MiXCR to reprocess the reads, holding one entry per CDR3 protein. Altogether 750,000 to 900,000 distinct CDR3 sequences are present, 29% being singletons, with the ten largest covering 10% to 15%. The antigens of these receptors remain unknown. Sample: cultured CD8+ T cells from PBMCs, taken from culture after CMV antigen stimulation. Receptor source: a human donor in good health (CMV status not recorded). Some clones in this sample may be carry-over from other donors' samples.

This clonotype was detected many times. This rearrangement joins TRBV7-9 to TRBJ1-1; TRBD1 matches 9 bases. CDR3 length equals 13 residues. Germline values: CDR1 SEHNR, CDR2 FQNEAQ (reference sequence). J lost 5 bases, V lost 5 bases, and 3 bases had no gene match. CDR3 amino acids: CASSPQGATEAFF. CDR3 nucleotides: TGTGCCAGCAGCCCACAGGGGGCGACTGAAGCTTTCTTT.

The chain combines TRBV28 with TRBJ1-2; D might be TRBD1 (6 bases). V lost 5 bases, J lost 5 bases, and 15 bases lay in between. This CDR3 is built from 14 residues. Germline V gene sequence: CDR1 MDHEN, CDR2 SYDVKM. CDR3 region: CASSPTTGIYGYTF. In DNA, the CDR3 is TGTGCCAGCAGTCCCACTACAGGGATTTATGGCTACACCTTC.

This chain connects TRBV7-3 to TRBJ1-4; D unresolved. Per the germline V gene, CDR1 is SGHTA and CDR2 is FQGTGA. There are 15 residues in the CDR3. Trimming shortened V by 3 bases and J by 8 bases, and 16 bases separated the two germline ends. CDR3 in DNA: TGTGCCAGCAGCTTTTCGGACCCAAAGAGGGAAAAACTGTTTTTT. This encodes CASSFSDPKREKLFF.

This clonotype showed up just a few times. The V and J genes are TRBV7-8 and TRBJ1-2; TRBD1 agrees at 7 bases. Trimming cost V 5 bases and J 0 bases; bases outside gene matches: 6. This CDR3 is 15 amino acids long. CDR1 and CDR2 (germline): SGHVS, FQNEAQ. The chain's CDR3 is CASSLNRGTNYGYTF. DNA of the CDR3: TGTGCCAGCAGCCTAAACAGGGGAACTAACTATGGCTACACCTTC.

The rearrangement joins TRBV27 to TRBJ2-2, with D possibly being TRBD2 (6 bases). Germline V gene lookup returns CDR1 MNHEY and CDR2 SMNVEV (reference sequence). Trimming removed 3 bases at V and 4 bases at J, with 15 bases between. The CDR3 totals 16 residues. Written as DNA, the CDR3 is TGTGCCAGCAGTTTTTTGAGGGAGGCTGGCACCGGGGAGCTGTTTTTT. Translated, it gives CASSFLREAGTGELFF.

This clonotype has more than one count but fewer than ten. V gene TRBV11-3 combines with J gene TRBJ2-3, with 8 bases matching TRBD2. Germline V lookup: CDR1 SGHNT, CDR2 YENEEA. Trimming removed 2 bases from V and 1 base from J; junction bases left unmatched: 2. The CDR3 covers 15 residues. For the CDR3, the DNA is TGTGCCAGCAGCTTATATAGCGGGGGCACAGATACGCAGTATTTT. Translation gives CASSLYSGGTDTQYF.

The chain couples TRBV27 to TRBJ1-5; 9 nucleotides agree with TRBD1. Germline V gene data show CDR1 as MNHEY and CDR2 as SMNVEV (reference sequence). There are 15 residues in the CDR3. V gave up 8 bases and J gave up 6 bases; unmatched junction bases: 11. CDR3 nucleotide sequence: TGTGCCAGCGGGGGAACAGGGGGCGTGGGTCAGCCCCAGCATTTT. Encoded protein: CASGGTGGVGQPQHF.

This clonotype was counted only a few times. The chain links TRBV7-6 to TRBJ2-3; D unresolved. Trimming pared 5 bases from V and 2 bases from J, leaving 11 bases between. The germline gives CDR1 SGHVS, CDR2 FNYEAQ. There are 14 residues in the CDR3. For the CDR3, the DNA is TGTGCCAGCAGCCCTGATTACAACACAGATACGCAGTATTTT. This codes for CASSPDYNTDTQYF.

This sequence joins TRBV27 and TRBJ2-2; 10 bases are a match to TRBD2. The CDR3 is 17 amino acids. The V gene end was trimmed by 4 bases and the J gene end by 5 bases; junction bases not matched to a gene: 10. The V gene's germline CDR1 is MNHEY and CDR2 SMNVEV (reference sequence). The CDR3 sequence is CASSSSSGGPGTGELFF. As DNA, the CDR3 is TGTGCCAGCAGTTCCAGTAGCGGGGGGCCTGGAACCGGGGAGCTGTTTTTT.

This clonotype was seen a few times. This chain connects TRBV12-3 or TRBV12-4 to TRBJ2-7, with no clear D. Trimming cost V 8 bases and J 2 bases, with 13 bases left between them. There are 13 residues in the CDR3. The CDR3 sequence: CASGGGMAYEQYF. CDR3 in DNA: TGTGCCAGCGGCGGTGGCATGGCCTACGAGCAGTACTTC.

This clonotype has only a few counts. For the CDR3, the DNA is TGCAGTGCTAGAGATCCCTTACTACTAGGGACGCAAGAGACCCAGTACTTC. Its translation is CSARDPLLLGTQETQYF. The V call is TRBV20-1, the J call TRBJ2-5; D is possibly TRBD1 or TRBD2 (5 bases each). Trimming pared 0 bases from V and 2 bases from J, leaving 19 bases between. Germline-derived CDR1 and CDR2 are DFQATT and SNEGSKA (reference sequence). The CDR3 is made up of 17 amino acids.

J is TRBJ1-1 and V is TRBV6-2 or TRBV6-3; 7 bases are shared with TRBD1. The V and J ends lost 6 bases and 1 base, in that order; junction bases with no gene match: 11. CDR1 and CDR2 from the germline V gene are MNHEY and SVGEGT. This CDR3 is built from 16 residues. CDR3 coding DNA: TGTGCCAGCAGCCCCACCCCGACAGGGTGGAACACTGAAGCTTTCTTT. This encodes CASSPTPTGWNTEAFF.

This clonotype has only a few counts. The chain is built from TRBV20-1 and TRBJ2-3, with 7 bases fitting TRBD2. The germline gives CDR1 DFQATT, CDR2 SNEGSKA (reference sequence). The CDR3 length is 17 residues. The ends lost 6 bases at V and 4 bases at J; junction bases unmatched: 19. CDR3 in amino acids: CSALYHRDYRLADTQYF. The CDR3 DNA reads as TGCAGTGCCCTCTACCACCGGGACTACCGATTGGCAGATACGCAGTATTTT.

This clonotype was observed a few times. This chain joins TRBV27 and TRBJ2-2; tentative D call: TRBD1 (5 bases). The ends were cut back, 5 bases at V and 4 bases at J, with 17 bases in the middle. The germline gives CDR1 MNHEY, CDR2 SMNVEV (reference sequence). The CDR3 sequence is 16 residues long. The CDR3 nucleotides read TGTGCCAGCAGTCCCAGGGAAGGTACTGGCACCGGGGAGCTGTTTTTT. It is translated as CASSPREGTGTGELFF.